The following is a TCR beta chain sequence with its context. Sequencing used immunoSEQ multiplex PCR; TCRdb keeps in-frame clones, though not all of them. The table records around 320,000 clones, almost 90% of them present only once. This sample stems from a study of blood T cell repertoires in COVID-19. The sequence came from a woman aged 18 to 35 with acute COVID-19. The sequenced sample consisted of PBMCs or T cells enriched from blood (not recorded which).

CDR3 loop: CASSQDPIPGLASYNEQFF. The CDR3 DNA reads TGCGCCAGCAGCCAAGATCCTATTCCGGGACTAGCGTCCTACAATGAGCAGTTCTTC. V gene TRBV4-1 combines with J gene TRBJ2-1, with 10 nucleotides matching TRBD2. The CDR3 covers 19 residues. The germline V gene encodes CDR1 MGHRA and CDR2 YSYEKL. Germline trimming cut 0 bases from V and 1 base from J; bases unmatched to any gene: 9.